This paragraph reports one TCR beta chain. The data belong to a study of beta chain features in type 1 diabetes. As every portion of the isolated RNA was reverse transcribed, the sequencing read expressed TCRB transcripts. Here immunoSEQ multiplex PCR was the method, and the copy in TCRdb shows in-frame clones only, minus some. The sample records roughly 230,000 clones, 9.6% being singletons. The sequencing input was naive CD4+ T cells from blood. This TCR came from a woman in her late teens or twenties in good health.

The DNA of the CDR3 is TGTGCCAGTAGGCCGTGGCAGGGGGGCACTGAAGCTTTCTTT. Protein sequence: CASRPWQGGTEAFF. The genes are TRBV19 and TRBJ1-1; 7 bases align to TRBD1. Per the germline V gene, CDR1 is LNHDA and CDR2 is SQIVND (reference sequence). The CDR3 runs to 14 residues. Trimming took 6 bases from V and 4 from J; bases not matched to a gene: 8.